A selection of T cell receptor beta chains follows, all from one sample in a study of CD8 T cells in ankylosing spondylitis. One entry per CDR3 protein results from TCRdb running MiXCR on the 5' RACE reads. The sample consists of about 240,000 distinct CDR3 sequences, over 9.5% of them appearing once. Input material: blood, either unsorted or a sorted T cell fraction (not recorded which). The receptors shown here come from a male donor with ankylosing spondylitis or in good health (not recorded which). The CDR3 runs from the conserved cysteine through the conserved F or W. D genes are given only for firm matches. Size is omitted from some rows. Given values are once, few, many or a class for expanded clones.

TRBJ1-2 | . | TRBV4-2 | . | 15 | CASSQGGDAGYGYTF | TGTGCCAGCAGCCAAGGCGGGGACGCTGGCTATGGCTACACCTTC
TRBJ2-5 | many | TRBV5-1 | TRBD2 | 15 | CASSSTSGSQETQYF | TGCGCCAGCAGCTCGACTAGCGGGTCCCAAGAGACCCAGTACTTC
TRBJ2-6 | few | TRBV13 | . | 16 | CASSLTGPGGANVLTF | TGTGCCAGCAGTCTGACAGGCCCCGGTGGGGCCAACGTCCTGACTTTC
TRBJ2-1 | few | TRBV7-2 | . | 15 | CASSFSWGSYNEQFF | TGTGCCAGCAGCTTTAGCTGGGGCTCCTACAATGAGCAGTTCTTC
TRBJ2-1 | few | TRBV3-1 | TRBD2 | 18 | CASSQGADPSGAAYEQFF | TGTGCCAGCAGCCAAGGGGCCGATCCGAGCGGGGCGGCCTATGAGCAGTTCTTC
TRBJ1-1 | many | TRBV20-1 | . | 14 | CSAPPSPQNTEAFF | TGCAGTGCCCCCCCGTCCCCGCAGAACACTGAAGCTTTCTTT
TRBJ1-1 | many | TRBV12-3/TRBV12-4 | . | 12 | CASSPQPGQAFF | TGTGCCAGCAGCCCCCAACCGGGACAAGCTTTCTTT
TRBJ1-5 | once | TRBV7-2 | . | 16 | CASSPRNRLSAQPQHF | TGTGCCAGCAGCCCCCGCAACCGTCTGTCAGCTCAGCCCCAGCATTTT
TRBJ1-5 | few | TRBV10-3 | . | 15 | CAISETDPSEGPQHF | TGTGCCATCAGTGAGACCGACCCCTCCGAGGGGCCCCAGCATTTT
TRBJ1-1 | many | TRBV4-1 | . | 16 | CASHPGVRAANTEAFF | TGCGCCAGCCATCCGGGGGTCCGCGCCGCGAACACTGAAGCTTTCTTT
TRBJ2-7 | many | TRBV6-1 | TRBD1 | 17 | CASSPFLLPGTAYEQYF | TGTGCCAGCAGTCCTTTTCTTTTGCCCGGGACAGCCTACGAGCAGTACTTC
TRBJ1-1 | many | TRBV20-1 | . | 13 | CSPVIGANTEAFF | TGCAGCCCGGTCATCGGGGCCAACACTGAAGCTTTCTTT
TRBJ2-7 | many | TRBV20-1 | TRBD1 | 13 | CSARRDRAYEQYF | TGCAGTGCCCGCCGCGACAGGGCCTACGAGCAGTACTTC
TRBJ2-7 | many | TRBV25-1 | . | 13 | CASMKGGDYEQYF | TGTGCCAGCATGAAGGGCGGGGACTACGAGCAGTACTTC
TRBJ2-1 | many | TRBV4-1 | TRBD1 | 14 | CASSQPTGGPEQFF | TGCGCCAGCAGCCAACCTACAGGGGGCCCGGAGCAGTTCTTC
TRBJ2-3 | . | TRBV5-1 | TRBD2 | 17 | CASSLEASGGARDTQYF | TGCGCCAGCAGCTTGGAGGCCAGCGGGGGGGCGAGAGATACGCAGTATTTT
TRBJ2-3 | many | TRBV7-9 | . | 15 | CASSPKAGNTDTQYF | TGTGCCAGCAGCCCTAAAGCCGGAAATACAGATACGCAGTATTTT
TRBJ1-2 | many | TRBV7-2 | . | 14 | CASSFSTANYGYTF | TGTGCCAGCAGCTTTTCGACAGCCAACTATGGCTACACCTTC
TRBJ1-1 | many | TRBV29-1 | TRBD1 | 13 | CSVVRRGDTEAFF | TGCAGCGTTGTCCGCAGGGGGGACACTGAAGCTTTCTTT
TRBJ1-5 | many | TRBV6-5 | . | 14 | CASSYGGGNQPQHF | TGTGCCAGCAGTTACGGAGGAGGCAATCAGCCCCAGCATTTT
TRBJ1-2 | few | TRBV11-2 | . | 16 | CASRKAGGHYGYGYTF | TGTGCCAGCAGAAAGGCCGGGGGGCATTATGGCTATGGCTACACCTTC
TRBJ2-7 | . | TRBV5-1 | . | 11 | CASRREYEQYF | TGCGCCAGCAGGAGGGAATACGAGCAGTACTTC
TRBJ2-7 | many | TRBV4-1 | . | 14 | CASSRGRDRNEQYF | TGCGCCAGCAGCCGGGGCAGGGATCGTAACGAGCAGTACTTC
TRBJ2-3 | many | TRBV5-6 | . | 14 | CASSLWSGADTQYF | TGTGCCAGCAGCTTGTGGTCAGGAGCAGATACGCAGTATTTT
TRBJ2-2 | . | TRBV30 | . | 12 | CAGQSNTGELFF | TGTGCCGGACAGTCAAACACCGGGGAGCTGTTTTTT
TRBJ2-1 | few | TRBV20-1 | TRBD2 | 12 | CATSGSYNEQFF | TGCGCTACTAGCGGATCCTACAATGAGCAGTTCTTC
TRBJ1-2 | many | TRBV12-3/TRBV12-4 | . | 13 | CASSPGLGGGYTF | TGTGCCAGCAGTCCGGGACTGGGCGGGGGCTACACCTTC
TRBJ1-5 | few | TRBV2 | . | 12 | CASTQGSQPQHF | TGTGCCAGCACACAGGGAAGTCAGCCCCAGCATTTT
TRBJ1-1 | many | TRBV5-1 | . | 15 | CASSLVQGKNTEAFF | TGCGCCAGCAGCTTGGTCCAAGGGAAGAACACTGAAGCTTTCTTT
TRBJ2-1 | many | TRBV30 | TRBD2 | 14 | CAWTSGSSYNEQFF | TGTGCCTGGACTAGCGGCAGCTCCTACAATGAGCAGTTCTTC
TRBJ1-1 | many | TRBV19 | TRBD1 | 15 | CASHKHRGMNTEAFF | TGTGCCAGTCATAAACACAGGGGAATGAACACTGAAGCTTTCTTT
TRBJ2-2 | many | TRBV6-2/TRBV6-3 | TRBD1 | 18 | CASSYSPGQATNTGELFF | TGTGCCAGCAGTTACTCCCCGGGACAGGCGACGAACACCGGGGAGCTGTTTTTT
TRBJ2-7 | many | TRBV11-2 | . | 12 | CASSLWVPEQYF | TGTGCCAGCAGCTTATGGGTTCCGGAGCAGTACTTC
TRBJ2-1 | many | TRBV12-3/TRBV12-4 | . | 13 | CASSNPPGNEQFF | TGTGCCAGCAGTAACCCTCCGGGAAATGAGCAGTTCTTC
TRBJ2-7 | . | TRBV4-1 | . | 15 | CASSQGSGSPYEQYF | TGCGCCAGCAGCCAAGGGTCGGGGTCCCCCTACGAGCAGTACTTC
TRBJ2-5 | many | TRBV24-1 | TRBD2 | 17 | CATSPGTSGKGGETQYF | TGTGCCACCAGCCCCGGGACTAGCGGAAAGGGGGGAGAGACCCAGTACTTC
TRBJ2-5 | many | TRBV7-7 | TRBD2 | 11 | CAAGGGETQYF | TGTGCGGCGGGCGGGGGAGAGACCCAGTACTTC
TRBJ1-1 | many | TRBV5-1 | . | 13 | CASSLAVGLGAFF | TGCGCCAGCAGCTTGGCCGTGGGGCTAGGAGCTTTCTTT
TRBJ2-7 | . | TRBV18 | . | 11 | CASSHKDEQYF | TGTGCCAGCTCACATAAAGACGAGCAGTACTTC
TRBJ1-1 | many | TRBV5-1 | TRBD1 | 16 | CASSWVTGGLGTEAFF | TGCGCCAGCAGCTGGGTCACAGGGGGCCTAGGCACTGAAGCTTTCTTT
TRBJ1-5 | many | TRBV12-3/TRBV12-4 | . | 13 | CASRPGPDQPQHF | TGTGCCAGCAGACCCGGACCTGATCAGCCCCAGCATTTT
TRBJ2-4 | many | TRBV5-1 | . | 17 | CASSLYRDKAGENIQYF | TGCGCCAGCAGCTTGTACCGGGACAAGGCAGGGGAAAACATTCAGTACTTC
TRBJ1-4 | many | TRBV20-1 | TRBD1 | 14 | CSAFTGTGGEKLFF | TGCAGTGCCTTTACCGGGACAGGAGGAGAAAAACTGTTTTTT
TRBJ1-4 | many | TRBV6-5 | . | 16 | CASSYSRAGEDEKLFF | TGTGCCAGCAGTTACTCGCGGGCAGGGGAGGATGAAAAACTGTTTTTT
TRBJ1-2 | many | TRBV5-1 | TRBD1 | 13 | CASTRDSGGGYTF | TGCGCCAGCACCCGGGACAGCGGTGGTGGCTACACCTTC
TRBJ2-1 | many | TRBV10-3 | . | 13 | CAINAGFDAEQFF | TGTGCCATCAACGCGGGCTTTGACGCTGAGCAGTTCTTC
TRBJ1-1 | . | TRBV7-9 | . | 12 | CASSGTGTEAFF | TGTGCCAGCAGCGGGACGGGCACTGAAGCTTTCTTT
TRBJ1-1 | . | TRBV19 | TRBD1 | 16 | CASSGTGLLLNTEAFF | TGTGCCAGTAGTGGGACAGGGCTACTACTGAACACTGAAGCTTTCTTT
TRBJ2-1 | . | TRBV7-2 | . | 11 | CASSLGPIKFF | TGTGCCAGCAGCTTAGGACCTATCAAGTTCTTC
TRBJ2-7 | many | TRBV20-1 | TRBD2 | 13 | CSAREREKYEQYF | TGCAGTGCTAGAGAGCGGGAGAAGTACGAGCAGTACTTC
TRBJ2-3 | many | TRBV20-1 | TRBD2 | 14 | CSASSGGDPDTQYF | TGCAGTGCTTCTAGCGGGGGGGATCCAGATACGCAGTATTTT
TRBJ1-1 | many | TRBV4-1 | . | 13 | CASSQGRTTEAFF | TGCGCCAGCAGCCAGGGCCGTACCACTGAAGCTTTCTTT
TRBJ2-4 | many | TRBV10-1 | . | 13 | CASSDRGGNIQYF | TGCGCCAGCAGTGACAGGGGCGGAAACATTCAGTACTTC
TRBJ2-1 | . | TRBV12-3/TRBV12-4 | . | 14 | CASSLARGAGEQFF | TGTGCCAGCAGTTTAGCCCGGGGGGCGGGTGAGCAGTTCTTC
TRBJ2-6 | few | TRBV4-1 | . | 16 | CASSQEGRAGANVLTF | TGCGCCAGCAGCCAAGAAGGCAGGGCTGGGGCCAACGTCCTGACTTTC
TRBJ1-2 | many | TRBV20-1 | . | 13 | CSTLGTANYGYTF | TGCAGTACTCTGGGCACGGCTAACTATGGCTACACCTTC
TRBJ1-5 | many | TRBV7-2 | . | 15 | CASSLVGYGNQPQHF | TGTGCCAGCAGCTTAGTTGGGTATGGCAATCAGCCCCAGCATTTT
TRBJ2-7 | medium-sized | TRBV20-1 | . | 11 | CSVGTTYEQYF | TGCAGCGTTGGGACCACTTACGAGCAGTACTTC
TRBJ1-6 | . | TRBV9 | . | 16 | CASSQRDRSYNSPLHF | TGTGCCAGCTCGCAGCGAGATCGCTCCTATAATTCACCCCTCCACTTT
TRBJ2-5 | few | TRBV3-1 | TRBD2 | 18 | CASSPRLAGGPSEETQYF | TGTGCCAGCAGCCCGCGACTAGCGGGAGGGCCCTCGGAAGAGACCCAGTACTTC